Shown below are 19 T cell receptor beta chains from a single sample sequenced in a study of neurological immune-mediated disorders. TCRdb re-called the 5' RACE reads through MiXCR, storing one row per CDR3 protein. This sample yields 95,000 to 150,000 distinct CDR3 sequences, of which roughly 3.1% are seen a single time; about 1.2% belongs to the top ten. Sequenced material: PBMCs. These receptors originate from a woman aged 25 to 39 with multiple sclerosis.

This clonotype has more than one count but fewer than ten. The chain combines TRBV20-1 with TRBJ1-5; D might be TRBD1 (5 bases). Germline-derived CDR1 and CDR2 are DFQATT and SNEGSKA (reference sequence). V gave up 3 bases and J gave up 16 bases, with 16 bases separating them. CDR3 length: 11 residues. CDR3: CSASREETVHF. As DNA, the CDR3 is TGCAGTGCTAGTCGGGAGGAGACAGTTCATTTT.

This clonotype has ten or more counts. The chain is built from TRBV5-1 and TRBJ2-7; D call uncertain. This CDR3 is built from 15 residues. Between the trimmed V and J ends, which lost 1 base and 0 bases, there was a span of 11 bases. In germline, CDR1 is SGHRS, CDR2 YFSETQ. The CDR3 DNA reads TGCGCCAGCAGCTTGACGACCGAACTCTCCTACGAGCAGTACTTC. This gives the protein CASSLTTELSYEQYF.

In its sample, this clonotype was seen many times. At one end the junction does not follow the germline gene, possibly because of a read error. The rearrangement joins TRBV12-3 or TRBV12-4 to TRBJ2-1, with D tentatively TRBD1 (6 bases). The CDR3 runs to 11 residues. CDR3 bases: TGTGCCAGCAGCTTAGGGGGAAAGCAGTTCTTC. Translating gives CASSLGGKQFF.

There are many counts of this clonotype. The chain carries TRBV30 and TRBJ2-1, with a weak D call TRBD2 (5 bases). Per the germline V gene, CDR1 is GTSNPN and CDR2 is SVGIG (reference sequence). The CDR3 runs 12 residues. Trimming pared 5 bases from V and 0 bases from J, leaving 5 bases between. The CDR3 DNA reads TGTGCCTGGGGAGGCTCCTACAATGAGCAGTTCTTC. Residues: CAWGGSYNEQFF.

This clonotype was detected many times. This chain connects TRBV6-2 or TRBV6-3 to TRBJ1-1; TRBD1 matches at 7 bases. V shed 5 bases and J 10 bases; nucleotides not matched to a gene: 13. CDR1 and CDR2 from the germline V gene are MNHEY and SVGEGT. This CDR3 is 14 amino acids long. CDR3 nucleotide sequence: TGTGCCAGCAGTCGCACCTCGACAGGGAGTGGAGCTTTCTTT. Protein: CASSRTSTGSGAFF.

This clonotype was observed a handful of times. The chain has TRBV5-1 and TRBJ1-4; D unclear. V was cut by 0 bases and J by 7 bases, with 16 bases left in between. The germline V gene encodes CDR1 SGHRS and CDR2 YFSETQ. The CDR3 totals 16 residues. CDR3 region: CASSLGLRQVAEKLFF. The CDR3 DNA reads as TGCGCCAGCAGCTTGGGTCTCCGGCAGGTTGCTGAAAAACTGTTTTTT.

This clonotype was counted at least ten times. This chain uses TRBV7-2 with TRBJ1-1; 7 nucleotides agree with TRBD1. The CDR3 contains 15 residues. Germline trimming cut 1 base from V and 5 bases from J; bases unmatched to any gene: 7. Germline-derived CDR1 and CDR2 are SGHTA and FQGNSA. CDR3 region: CASSLVPGGETEAFF. The CDR3 DNA sequence: TGTGCCAGCAGCTTAGTCCCAGGGGGAGAGACTGAAGCTTTCTTT.

This clonotype was seen many times. V is TRBV6-6 and J is TRBJ2-3, with TRBD2 matching over 9 bases. CDR1 is MNHNY, CDR2 SVGAGI, per germline (reference sequence). The CDR3 is 16 residues long. With V trimmed by 6 bases and J by 3 bases, 10 bases remained unmatched. The CDR3 loop is CASSPSREGGTDTQYF. CDR3 nucleotides: TGTGCCAGCAGCCCCTCGCGGGAGGGTGGTACAGATACGCAGTATTTT.

The chain uses TRBV20-1 and TRBJ1-1; TRBD1 might be the D (5 bases). The CDR3 contains 11 residues. Per germline, CDR1 DFQATT and CDR2 SNEGSKA (reference sequence). Trimming removed 8 bases from V and 11 bases from J, with 18 bases in between. DNA of the CDR3: TGCAGTTCGGAAGGGGTGGTAGGGGCTTTCTTT. Translated: CSSEGVVGAFF.

The chain links TRBV20-1 to TRBJ2-3; perhaps TRBD2 as D (6 bases). The CDR3 is 14 residues long. Trimming removed 3 bases from V and 1 base from J, with 11 bases in between. CDR1 is DFQATT, CDR2 SNEGSKA, per germline (reference sequence). DNA of the CDR3: TGCAGTGCTAGCGGCAGGGAGGGCACAGATACGCAGTATTTT. Protein sequence: CSASGREGTDTQYF.

The table lists this clonotype with many counts. This sequence joins TRBV20-1 and TRBJ1-2; 8 nucleotides agree with TRBD1. The V segment lost 5 bases and the J segment 8 bases; nucleotides outside the gene matches: 7. Germline CDR1 and CDR2: DFQATT and SNEGSKA (reference sequence). CDR3 length: 12 amino acids. The CDR3 here is CSAFQGARGYTF. The CDR3 DNA follows: TGCAGTGCTTTTCAGGGGGCTCGGGGCTACACCTTC.

This clonotype was detected ten times or more. V and J are TRBV20-1 and TRBJ1-2; possible D gene TRBD1, 5 bases. The CDR3 is 12 residues long. CDR1 is DFQATT and CDR2 is SNEGSKA in the germline V gene (reference sequence). Trimming cost V 3 bases and J 4 bases, with 9 bases left between them. CDR3 sequence reads: CSASEGSYGYTF. The CDR3 DNA reads as TGCAGTGCTAGTGAGGGGAGCTATGGCTACACCTTC.

Ten or more counts support this clonotype. The chain combines TRBV7-9 with TRBJ2-5; no clear D. Per the germline V gene, CDR1 is SEHNR and CDR2 is FQNEAQ (reference sequence). The CDR3 contains 16 residues. Trimming cost V 0 bases and J 4 bases, with 15 bases left between them. The CDR3, as DNA: TGTGCCAGCAGCTTAGCGACGGGCCTCGGCCGAGAGACCCAGTACTTC. Translating it yields CASSLATGLGRETQYF.

At least ten counts were recorded for this clonotype. The rearrangement uses TRBV5-1 and TRBJ1-2; 7 bases agree with TRBD1. CDR1 and CDR2 (germline): SGHRS, YFSETQ. Unmatched junction bases numbered 4, after V lost 0 bases and J lost 8 bases. The length of the CDR3 is 13 residues. The CDR3 DNA is TGCGCCAGCAGCTTGGACGGAGGGGGCGGCTACACCTTC. Residues: CASSLDGGGGYTF.

In this sample, this clonotype turned up many times. This chain links TRBV7-6 with TRBJ2-1; no reliable D call. The germline gives CDR1 SGHVS, CDR2 FNYEAQ. The CDR3 covers 13 residues. The ends were cut back, 5 bases at V and 8 bases at J, with 13 bases in the middle. CDR3 coding DNA: TGTGCCAGCAGCCCCCCCCTCAAGTATGAGCAGTTCTTC. This gives the protein CASSPPLKYEQFF. The whole variable domain, filled in from reference TRBV7-6 and TRBJ2-1, reads GAGVSQSPRYKVTKRGQDVALRCDPISGHVSLYWYRQALGQGPEFLTYFNYEAQQDKSGLPNDRFSAERPEGSISTLTIQRTEQRDSAMYRCASSPPLKYEQFFGPGTRLTVL.

The CDR3 region is CASSLGASGNTIYF. CDR3 sequence (DNA): TGTGCCAGCAGCTTAGGCGCCTCTGGAAACACCATATATTTT. This sequence joins TRBV11-2 and TRBJ1-3; D is uncertain. The germline gives CDR1 SGHAT, CDR2 FQNNGV. The V end was cut by 1 base, the J end by 0 bases, with 4 bases between. The CDR3 has 14 residues.

This clonotype was picked up many times. The V gene is TRBV10-2, the J gene TRBJ2-1; 7 bases match TRBD1. The germline V gene encodes CDR1 WSHSY and CDR2 SAAADI. The trim removed 0 bases at V and 9 bases at J, leaving 5 bases unmatched. The CDR3 is 14 residues long. CDR3 sequence: CASSESRQGSEQFF. CDR3 sequence (DNA): TGCGCCAGCAGTGAGTCTCGACAGGGCTCTGAGCAGTTCTTC.

This clonotype was picked up many times. The chain recombines TRBV3-1 with TRBJ2-1, with 8 bases fitting TRBD2. CDR1 is LGHDT, CDR2 YNNKEL, per germline (reference sequence). With V trimmed by 0 bases and J by 12 bases, 7 bases remained unmatched. This CDR3 has 14 residues. For the CDR3, the DNA is TGTGCCAGCAGCCAAGACACGGGGGGGTTCGCGCAGTTCTTC. It yields the protein CASSQDTGGFAQFF.

This clonotype appeared many times. The V and J genes are TRBV12-3 or TRBV12-4 and TRBJ2-3; TRBD2 matches 9 bases. There are 16 residues in the CDR3. V lost 3 bases, J lost 3 bases, and 7 bases stayed unmatched. The CDR3 spells CASSFSSGLATDTQYF. CDR3 bases: TGTGCCAGCAGTTTTTCCTCGGGACTAGCAACAGATACGCAGTATTTT.